Reported below is one TCR beta chain. Antigen unknown. The sample belongs to a study of T cell responses to AZD1222 COVID-19 vaccine. Study results and caveats: Clonal diversity was possibly underestimated, and the donors were mostly white British, with more females.

The table came from immunoSEQ multiplex PCR; TCRdb's copy has only in-frame clones and leaves some out. The profile shows 100,000 to 120,000 clones, less than 90% of them singletons. The germline CDR1 and CDR2 sequences are SGHDT and YYEEEE. The CDR3 sequence is 11 residues long. Trimming took off 0 bases at V and 7 bases at J, with 2 bases between the two ends. The chain employs TRBV5-6 and TRBJ2-4; no reliable D call. The source of this sequence is an adult in good health. The starting material was peripheral blood, obtained on day 0 of AZD1222 vaccination. This CDR3 is CASSLENIQYF. The CDR3 DNA reads TGTGCCAGCAGCTTGGAGAACATTCAGTACTTC.